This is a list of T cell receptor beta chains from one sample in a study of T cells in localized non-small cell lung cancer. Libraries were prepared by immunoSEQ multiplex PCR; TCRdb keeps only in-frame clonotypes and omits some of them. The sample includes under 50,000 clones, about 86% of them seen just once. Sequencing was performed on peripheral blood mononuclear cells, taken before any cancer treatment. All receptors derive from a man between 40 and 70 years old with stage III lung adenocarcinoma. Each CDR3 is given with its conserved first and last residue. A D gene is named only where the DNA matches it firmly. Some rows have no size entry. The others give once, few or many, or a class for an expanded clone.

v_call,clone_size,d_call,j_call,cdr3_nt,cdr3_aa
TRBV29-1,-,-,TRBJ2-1,TGCAGCGTTGAAGGGTTAGGGAATGTCGTCAATGAGCAGTTCTTC,CSVEGLGNVVNEQFF
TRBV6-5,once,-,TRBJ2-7,TGTGCCAGCAGTTACTCGGACTCGAGCTCCTACGAGCAGTACTTC,CASSYSDSSSYEQYF
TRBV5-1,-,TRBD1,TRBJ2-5,TGCGCCAGCAGCTTGAGGGGACAGCCCACGGAAGAGACCCAGTACTTC,CASSLRGQPTEETQYF
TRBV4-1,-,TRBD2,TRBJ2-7,TGCGCCAGCAGCCAAGATTGGGGTTTAGCGGGGGGGACCTACGAGCAGTACTTC,CASSQDWGLAGGTYEQYF
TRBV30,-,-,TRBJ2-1,TGTGCCTGGAGTCCAGGGGTCAATGAGCAGTTCTTC,CAWSPGVNEQFF
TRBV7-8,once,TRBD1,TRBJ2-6,TGTGCCAGCAGACTAACAGGGGGCGGCGGGTCTGGGGCCAACGTCCTGACTTTC,CASRLTGGGGSGANVLTF
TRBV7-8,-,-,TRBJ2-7,TGTGCCAGCAGCCCTGGGACGAGACCCTACGAGCAGTACTTC,CASSPGTRPYEQYF
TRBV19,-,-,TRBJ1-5,TGTGCCAGTCGGGACAGCAATCAGCCCCAGCATTTT,CASRDSNQPQHF
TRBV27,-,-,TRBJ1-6,TGTGCCAGCAGTGCCGGGAGAAATAATTCACCCCTCCACTTT,CASSAGRNNSPLHF
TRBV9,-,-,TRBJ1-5,TGTGCCAGCAGCGTTGAGGTGAATCAGCCCCAGCATTTT,CASSVEVNQPQHF
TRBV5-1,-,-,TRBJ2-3,TGCGCCAGCAGCTCAACAGGTAGCACAGATACGCAGTATTTT,CASSSTGSTDTQYF
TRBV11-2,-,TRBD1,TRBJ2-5,TGTGCCAGCAGCTTAACCTTGGGACAGGGGGCCGGAGAGACCCAGTACTTC,CASSLTLGQGAGETQYF
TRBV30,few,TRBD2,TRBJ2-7,TGTGCTGCGACTAGCGGATTTACAAGCTCCTACGAGCAGTACTTC,CAATSGFTSSYEQYF
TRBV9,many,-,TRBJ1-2,TGTGCCAGCAGCCCCCGAGGGGACTATGGCTACACCTTC,CASSPRGDYGYTF
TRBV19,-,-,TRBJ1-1,TGTGCCAGTAGTATAAGGGTTCTAACTGAAGCTTTCTTT,CASSIRVLTEAFF
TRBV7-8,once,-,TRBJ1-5,TGTGCCAGCAGCTTGGGGGATGTCAATCAGCCCCAGCATTTT,CASSLGDVNQPQHF
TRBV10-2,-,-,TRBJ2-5,TGCGCCAGCAGTGAGACTAGTGGGGGCGAGACCCAGTACTTC,CASSETSGGETQYF
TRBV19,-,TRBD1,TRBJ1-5,TGTGCCAGTAGTTCCCCGCCGGGACAGGGTAACAATCAGCCCCAGCATTTT,CASSSPPGQGNNQPQHF
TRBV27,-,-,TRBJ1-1,TGTGCCAGCAGTTTCGGGGGGTTTGGACCTGAAGCTTTCTTT,CASSFGGFGPEAFF
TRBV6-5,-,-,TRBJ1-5,TGTGCCAGCAAACACGACTGGCAGAGAGATCAGCCCCAGCATTTT,CASKHDWQRDQPQHF
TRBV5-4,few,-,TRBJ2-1,TGTGCCAGCAGCCTTCCCGGCTCCACAAGAGGTGAGCAGTTCTTC,CASSLPGSTRGEQFF
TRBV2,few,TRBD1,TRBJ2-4,TGTGCCAGCCAGACAGGGGAGGTAGACATTCAGTACTTC,CASQTGEVDIQYF
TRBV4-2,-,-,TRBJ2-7,TGTGCCAGCAGCCAAGAACTCACAGGGAACTCCTACGAGCAGTACTTC,CASSQELTGNSYEQYF
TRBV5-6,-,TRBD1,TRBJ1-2,TGTGCCAGCAGCCCAGTGGACAGGGAGGCCAATGGCTACACCTTC,CASSPVDREANGYTF
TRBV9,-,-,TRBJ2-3,TGTGCCAGCAGCGCTGGCTATTACACAGATACGCAGTATTTT,CASSAGYYTDTQYF
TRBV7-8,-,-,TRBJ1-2,TGTGCCAGCAGCTTAGCCCACTTACGGGGCGTTGGTGGCTACACCTTC,CASSLAHLRGVGGYTF
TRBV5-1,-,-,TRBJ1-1,TGCGCCAGCAGCCGTGACCGACTCACTGAAGCTTTCTTT,CASSRDRLTEAFF